Following are 14 T cell receptor beta chains from one sample sequenced in a study of Graves' ophthalmopathy and Graves' hyperthyroidism (dated by TCRdb to 2016 to 2019). The sample was run on an Illumina HiSeq 2000. For repertoire sequencing, TCR beta CDR3 regions were amplified from RNA transcripts. The first round of RT-PCR was done with HTBI primers and the Qiagen OneStep RT-PCR kit, and was followed by a second round of multiplex PCR, then size selection and purification. TCRdb reran the public reads through fastp at Q25 and MiXCR, keeping productive beta chains. Identical CDR3 protein sequences are pooled into one entry, listed with their most common genes and DNA. The sample table lists almost 750,000 distinct CDR3 sequences, around 40% of them with a count of one. The ten largest clones add up to 40% to 55% of the sample. Sequencing used peripheral blood. The origin of the receptors is an adult man with Graves' ophthalmopathy.

V and J are TRBV7-9 and TRBJ2-2; weak D call: TRBD1 (5 bases). V lost 7 bases, J lost 4 bases, and 25 bases lay in between. The germline CDR1 and CDR2 sequences are SEHNR and FQNEAQ (reference sequence). This CDR3 is built from 18 residues. DNA of the CDR3: TGTGCCAGCACCCCAACCTTGGGGCAGGCGGTCGGCACCGGGGAGCTGTTTTTT. As protein: CASTPTLGQAVGTGELFF.

This clonotype was detected only once. The V call is TRBV7-9, the J call TRBJ2-7; a possible D gene is TRBD2 (6 bases). Germline CDR1 and CDR2: SEHNR and FQNEAQ (reference sequence). Trimming took off 5 bases at V and 10 bases at J, with 24 bases between the two ends. The CDR3 consists of 15 residues. The CDR3 sequence is CASSQEKVSGDRQYF. The CDR3 region has the DNA TGTGCCAGCAGCCAAGAGAAAGTCTCGGGGGACCGACAGTACTTC.

The rearrangement joins TRBV7-2 to TRBJ2-5; no clear D gene. The CDR3 is made up of 14 amino acids. Germline values: CDR1 SGHTA, CDR2 FQGNSA. The V and J ends lost 5 bases and 5 bases respectively, with 15 bases between them. Written as DNA, the CDR3 is TGTGCCAGCAGCGCCAGCCATCAATGGGAGACCCAGTACTTC. It encodes CASSASHQWETQYF.

This clonotype was recorded many times. The rearrangement joins TRBV7-2 to TRBJ2-5, with D possibly TRBD1 on 5 matching bases. This CDR3 contains 16 residues. Germline CDR1 SGHTA, CDR2 FQGNSA. Trimming left V 5 bases short and J 5 bases short, with 21 bases between. The CDR3 sequence is CASSRGVGRAFETQYF. For the CDR3, the DNA is TGTGCCAGCAGCCGAGGTGTGGGGCGCGCGTTTGAGACCCAGTACTTC.

This clonotype was detected only a few times. This chain links TRBV10-1 with TRBJ1-2, with D perhaps TRBD1 (6 bases). Germline values: CDR1 WNHNN, CDR2 SYGVQD (reference sequence). The CDR3 runs 15 residues. V was trimmed by 9 bases and J by 2 bases, leaving 19 bases between them. The CDR3 DNA is TGCGCCAGTCGGACAGCTCCGAGGACCAACTATGGCTACACCTTC. This translates into CASRTAPRTNYGYTF.

This clonotype was recorded a few times. The chain combines TRBV4-2 with TRBJ1-5; no clear D gene. The germline CDR1 and CDR2 sequences are LGHNA and YNFKEQ. This CDR3 has 13 residues. Trimming left V 0 bases short and J 6 bases short, with 6 bases between. In DNA form, the CDR3 reads TGTGCCAGCAGCCAAGATATTATTCAGCCCCAGCATTTT. Protein: CASSQDIIQPQHF.

This clonotype showed up many times. V is TRBV20-1 and J is TRBJ2-7; D unclear. Germline V gives CDR1 DFQATT, CDR2 SNEGSKA (reference sequence). The V gene lost 3 bases and the J gene lost 3 bases, with 9 bases spanning the gap. This CDR3 is built from 12 residues. CDR3 bases: TGCAGTGCTAGGGCTGTGTACTACGAGCAGTACTTC. This encodes CSARAVYYEQYF.

This clonotype was recorded a few times. The gene calls are TRBV20-1 and TRBJ1-1; D not certain. This CDR3 has 14 amino acids. From germline, CDR1 is DFQATT and CDR2 SNEGSKA (reference sequence). V lost 2 bases and J lost 0, with 10 bases in between. The CDR3 sequence: CSARFTVMNTEAFF. The CDR3 DNA reads as TGCAGTGCTAGATTTACGGTCATGAACACTGAAGCTTTCTTT.

The chain links TRBV2 to TRBJ2-7, with 7 bases fitting TRBD2. Germline assignment: CDR1 SNHLY and CDR2 FYNNEI. V lost 7 bases, J lost 5 bases, and 11 bases stayed unmatched. CDR3 length equals 14 residues. CDR3 nucleotide sequence: TGTGCCAGCACCGAAAGGGGAGGGGAGGACGAGCAGTACTTC. It is translated as CASTERGGEDEQYF.

There are a few counts of this clonotype. V gene TRBV7-9 combines with J gene TRBJ2-7; D unclear. Germline lookup yields CDR1 SEHNR and CDR2 FQNEAQ (reference sequence). The CDR3 spans 17 residues. V dropped 5 bases and J dropped 4 bases, with 24 bases sitting between them. CDR3 residues: CASSQADPPGPCYEQYF. CDR3 nucleotide sequence: TGTGCCAGCAGCCAGGCGGACCCGCCTGGTCCGTGTTACGAGCAGTACTTC.

This clonotype was counted at least ten times. The genes are TRBV7-2 and TRBJ2-7, with D perhaps being TRBD1 or TRBD2 (5 bases each). CDR1 and CDR2 from the germline V gene are SGHTA and FQGNSA. The V and J ends lost 3 bases and 0 bases respectively, with 12 bases between them. This CDR3 comprises 15 residues. For the CDR3, the DNA is TGTGCCAGCAGCTTTTCTCGAGGGGTCTCCTACGAGCAGTACTTC. Translation: CASSFSRGVSYEQYF.

Notes on this clonotype: With a much larger clone just one base away, this may be a read error. The chain uses TRBV10-3 and TRBJ1-1; a weak D match, TRBD1 (5 bases). Trimming took 2 bases from V and 4 from J, leaving 14 bases between them. The CDR3 totals 15 residues. Germline V lookup: CDR1 ENHRY, CDR2 SYGVKD. The CDR3 sequence: CAISERGPMSTEAFF. The CDR3 DNA reads TGTGCCATCAGTGAGAGGGGCCCGATGAGCACTGAAGCTTTCTTT.

This clonotype has more than one count but fewer than ten. The chain uses TRBV10-3 and TRBJ2-7; 7 bases fit TRBD2. Germline CDR1 is ENHRY and CDR2 is SYGVKD. The CDR3 spans 14 residues. With V trimmed by 10 bases and J by 3 bases, 12 bases remained unmatched. The CDR3 reads CASRQREANYEQYF. CDR3 in DNA: TGTGCCAGCCGCCAACGGGAGGCCAACTACGAGCAGTACTTC.

The CDR3 here is CSVDRVGSYEQYF. The DNA of the CDR3 is TGCAGCGTTGATCGGGTTGGGTCCTACGAGCAGTACTTC. This chain uses TRBV29-1 with TRBJ2-7; no firm D call. V gave up 3 bases and J gave up 1 base, with 10 bases separating them. The CDR3 has 13 residues. Looked up from germline, CDR1 is SQVTM and CDR2 is ANQGSEA.